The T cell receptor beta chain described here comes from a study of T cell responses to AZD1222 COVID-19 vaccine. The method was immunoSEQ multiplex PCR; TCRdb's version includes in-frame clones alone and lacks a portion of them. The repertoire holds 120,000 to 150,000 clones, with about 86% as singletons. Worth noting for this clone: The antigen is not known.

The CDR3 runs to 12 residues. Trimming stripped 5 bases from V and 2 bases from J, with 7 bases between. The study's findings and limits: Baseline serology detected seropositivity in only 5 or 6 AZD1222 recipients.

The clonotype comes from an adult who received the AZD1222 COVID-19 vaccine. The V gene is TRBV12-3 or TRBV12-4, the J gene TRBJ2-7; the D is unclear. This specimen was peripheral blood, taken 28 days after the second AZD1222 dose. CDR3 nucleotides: TGTGCCAGCAGTCCCGGGCCCTACGAGCAGTACTTC. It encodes CASSPGPYEQYF.